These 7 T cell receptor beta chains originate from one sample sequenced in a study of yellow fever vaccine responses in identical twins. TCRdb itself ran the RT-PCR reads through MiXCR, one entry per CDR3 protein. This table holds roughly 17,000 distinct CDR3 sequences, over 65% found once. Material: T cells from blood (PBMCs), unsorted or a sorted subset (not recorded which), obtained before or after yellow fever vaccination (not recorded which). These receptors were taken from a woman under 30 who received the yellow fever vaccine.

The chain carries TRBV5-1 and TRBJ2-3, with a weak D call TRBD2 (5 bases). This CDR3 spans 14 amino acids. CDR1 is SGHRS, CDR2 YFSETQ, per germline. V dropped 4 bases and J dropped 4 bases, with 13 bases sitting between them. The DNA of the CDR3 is TGCGCCAGCAGCCGACCAGAGGGTCCAGATACGCAGTATTTT. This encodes CASSRPEGPDTQYF.

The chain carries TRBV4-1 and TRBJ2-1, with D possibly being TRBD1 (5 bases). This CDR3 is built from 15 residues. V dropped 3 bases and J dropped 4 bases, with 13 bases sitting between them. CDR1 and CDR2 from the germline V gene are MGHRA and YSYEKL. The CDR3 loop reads CASSQGQDPYNEQFF. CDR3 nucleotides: TGCGCCAGCAGCCAGGGGCAGGACCCTTACAATGAGCAGTTCTTC.

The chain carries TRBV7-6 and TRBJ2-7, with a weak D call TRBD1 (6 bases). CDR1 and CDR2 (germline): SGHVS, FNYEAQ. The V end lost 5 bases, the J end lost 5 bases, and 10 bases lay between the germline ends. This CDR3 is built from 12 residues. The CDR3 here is CASSLGADEQYF. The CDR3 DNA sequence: TGTGCCAGCAGCCTGGGGGCGGACGAGCAGTACTTC.

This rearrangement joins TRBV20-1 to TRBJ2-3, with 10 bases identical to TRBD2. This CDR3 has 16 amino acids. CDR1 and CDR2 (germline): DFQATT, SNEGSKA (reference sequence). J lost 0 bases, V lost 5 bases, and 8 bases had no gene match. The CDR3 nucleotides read TGCAGTGCTTACAGCACTAGCGGGATTAGCACAGATACGCAGTATTTT. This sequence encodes CSAYSTSGISTDTQYF.

Here the CDR3 DNA reads TGCGCCAGCAGCCTGCGGGGGCAGGCTAGCGGCGGTGAGCAGTTCTTC. Its translation is CASSLRGQASGGEQFF. The genes are TRBV5-1 and TRBJ2-1, with D perhaps matching TRBD2 (7 bases). V was pared by 4 bases and J by 9 bases, with 23 bases between. Germline lookup yields CDR1 SGHRS and CDR2 YFSETQ. This CDR3 contains 16 residues.

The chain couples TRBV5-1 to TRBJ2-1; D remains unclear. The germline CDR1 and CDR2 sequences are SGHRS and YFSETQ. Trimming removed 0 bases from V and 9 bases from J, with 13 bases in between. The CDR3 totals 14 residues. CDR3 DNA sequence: TGCGCCAGCAGCTTGGGCGGTCGAGTGAGTGAGCAGTTCTTC. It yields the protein CASSLGGRVSEQFF.

CDR3 nucleotides: TGTGCCAGGGACCAGGGGGGCGATCAGTACTTC. Its translation: CARDQGGDQYF. The chain uses TRBV21-1 and TRBJ2-4; TRBD1, as called in the table, went unchecked against the DNA. TRBV21-1 is listed as a pseudogene. The CDR3 totals 11 residues.